The rows below give T cell receptor beta chains drawn from one sample of a study of T cell changes during pregnancy in multiple sclerosis. The protocol was immunoSEQ multiplex PCR, while the TCRdb copy is restricted to in-frame clones and leaves out a portion. The sample lists around 97,000 clones, around 94% occurring once. The source material was peripheral blood, sampled after pregnancy. Receptors originate from a female donor with multiple sclerosis, enrolled in a pregnancy study. Each CDR3 is given with its conserved first and last residue. A D gene is named only where the DNA matches it firmly.

J gene,D gene,V gene,CDR3 protein
TRBJ1-3,.,TRBV2,CASTPTPNSGNTIYF
TRBJ2-7,TRBD2,TRBV30,CAWSVGLAGYEQYF
TRBJ2-1,.,TRBV15,CATSRDFEGQFF
TRBJ1-5,.,TRBV30,CAWTVGGGHQPQHF
TRBJ2-3,TRBD2,TRBV9,CASSVEGRVRSGGDTSTDTQYF
TRBJ1-2,.,TRBV9,CASSVDKTDYGYTF
TRBJ1-2,TRBD1,TRBV2,CASSRDRGSYTF
TRBJ2-7,.,TRBV10-2,CASSEEGGRTYEQYF
TRBJ1-1,.,TRBV9,CASSSPPGTEAFF
TRBJ1-1,.,TRBV29-1,CSVGDIRNTEAFF
TRBJ2-7,.,TRBV2,CASIDGVYEQYF
TRBJ2-5,TRBD1,TRBV7-3,CASSLNRGETQYF
TRBJ1-3,.,TRBV18,CASSPGGSSGNTIYF
TRBJ1-2,.,TRBV30,CAWNSDFYTF
TRBJ1-6,.,TRBV9,CASSASSYNSPLHF
TRBJ2-3,TRBD2,TRBV30,CATRGGRTDTQYF
TRBJ1-5,.,TRBV5-1,CASSLGPFNQPQHF
TRBJ2-1,TRBD2,TRBV7-6,CASSLAPPTSRNNEQFF
TRBJ2-2,.,TRBV19,CASSIAPVTGELFF
TRBJ2-3,.,TRBV6-1,CASSEKSSFRDTQYF
TRBJ2-7,.,TRBV5-1,CASSLAQGMYEQYF
TRBJ2-7,TRBD1,TRBV28,CASSPGDSPYEQYF
TRBJ2-7,TRBD2,TRBV5-4,CASSQVTAGGPHEQYF
TRBJ2-7,.,TRBV28,CASGQGVGEQYF
TRBJ1-1,.,TRBV27,CASSFRTEAFF
TRBJ2-1,.,TRBV30,CAYALGLYNEQFF
TRBJ2-2,TRBD2,TRBV7-2,CASSRTGLPNTGELFF
TRBJ1-1,.,TRBV5-6,CASSRRGGVYTEAFF
TRBJ1-2,TRBD1,TRBV5-1,CASSIGTAFYYGYTF
TRBJ2-3,.,TRBV28,CASSLVQGRGDTQYF
TRBJ2-1,TRBD2,TRBV7-3,CASSLSGLSGRVYNEQFF
TRBJ2-1,TRBD2,TRBV27,CASIDLAGHVGEQFF
TRBJ2-4,TRBD2,TRBV5-1,CASSVTSGADIQYF
TRBJ2-5,.,TRBV7-6,CASTLSETQYF
TRBJ1-1,.,TRBV10-3,CAISEGGMNTEAFF
TRBJ2-3,TRBD1,TRBV18,CASSPGQGPDTQYF